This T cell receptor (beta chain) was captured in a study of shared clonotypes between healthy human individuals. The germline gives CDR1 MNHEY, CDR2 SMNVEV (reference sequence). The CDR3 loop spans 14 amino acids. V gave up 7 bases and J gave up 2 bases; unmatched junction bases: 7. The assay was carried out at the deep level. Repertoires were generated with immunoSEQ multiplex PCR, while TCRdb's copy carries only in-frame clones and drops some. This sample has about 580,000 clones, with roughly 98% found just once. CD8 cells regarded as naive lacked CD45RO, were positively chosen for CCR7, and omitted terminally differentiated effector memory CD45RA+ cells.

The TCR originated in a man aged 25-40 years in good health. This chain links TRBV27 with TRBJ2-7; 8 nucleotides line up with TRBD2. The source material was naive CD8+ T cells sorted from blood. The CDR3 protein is CASTPGGRPYEQYF. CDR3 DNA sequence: TGTGCCAGCACCCCGGGGGGGAGGCCCTACGAGCAGTACTTC.